A selection of T cell receptor beta chains follows, all from one sample in a study of cytomegalovirus exposure and HLA in healthy donors. Repertoires were generated with immunoSEQ multiplex PCR, while TCRdb's copy carries only in-frame clones and drops some. The sample lists tens of thousands of clones, about 94% seen once, with approximately 3% in the top ten. The sample consisted of PBMCs. These receptors were taken from a woman between 18 and 29 years old in good health and CMV-seropositive. Each CDR3 is given with its conserved first and last residue. The D gene is left open where the match is weak. Only some rows state a clone size, as once, few, many or a class for expanded clones.

>NA|TRBD1|TRBJ2-7|TRBV2
TGTGCCAGCAGTGAAAGGGGACAGGGGTCCTACGAGCAGTACTTC
CASSERGQGSYEQYF
>NA|NA|TRBJ1-6|TRBV6-5
TGTGCCAGCACATTCGGGGATTCACCCCTCCACTTT
CASTFGDSPLHF
>NA|NA|TRBJ1-5|TRBV5-4
TGTGCCAGCAGCTTGGAAGGCTCAGCGGAGCCCCAGCATTTT
CASSLEGSAEPQHF
>NA|NA|TRBJ2-1|TRBV5-1
TGCGCCAGCAGCTTGGCCGACAGGTTAAACAATGAGCAGTTCTTC
CASSLADRLNNEQFF
>NA|NA|TRBJ2-3|TRBV5-1
TGCGCCAGCAGCTTGGGGGCTAGCACAGATACGCAGTATTTT
CASSLGASTDTQYF
>NA|NA|TRBJ2-7|TRBV6-1
TGTGCCACCCTTTTTCAGGACAGAGACCCGTACGAGCAGTACTTC
CATLFQDRDPYEQYF
>NA|TRBD1|TRBJ1-2|TRBV7-9
TGTGCCAGCAGCGCCCAGCCCGGGACAGGGGATGGCTACACCTTC
CASSAQPGTGDGYTF
>NA|NA|TRBJ2-1|TRBV5-6
TGTGCCAGCAGCTCCCGCAGGGGAGGGCCCCCCAATGAGCAGTTCTTC
CASSSRRGGPPNEQFF
>NA|TRBD2|TRBJ2-1|TRBV5-1
TGCGCCAGCAGCGGGGAGGGACTAGCGGGAAATGAGCAGTTCTTC
CASSGEGLAGNEQFF
>NA|NA|TRBJ1-1|TRBV7-2
TGTGCCAGCAGCTTAGACAGGGCTATGAACACTGAAGCTTTCTTT
CASSLDRAMNTEAFF
>NA|NA|TRBJ1-5|TRBV7-6
TGTGCCAGCAGCTCAGGTTCGGGCAATCAGCCCCAGCATTTT
CASSSGSGNQPQHF
>once|NA|TRBJ2-1|TRBV4-3
TGCGCCAGCAGCCAATTTCGGGGTGATTACAATGAGCAGTTCTTC
CASSQFRGDYNEQFF
>NA|TRBD1|TRBJ2-7|TRBV5-6
TGTGCCAGCAGCTTGGGGACCGGGACAGGGGGCATCGAGCAGTACTTC
CASSLGTGTGGIEQYF
>NA|NA|TRBJ1-4|TRBV25-1
TGTGCCAGCAGTGAATATAGTGAAAAACTGTTTTTT
CASSEYSEKLFF
>NA|NA|TRBJ2-5|TRBV14
TGTGCCAGCAGCCAAGCGGAGGGACAGACCCAGTACTTC
CASSQAEGQTQYF
>NA|NA|TRBJ2-7|TRBV11-2
TGTGCCAGCAGTGTAGCGGCCTACTACGAGCAGTACTTC
CASSVAAYYEQYF
>NA|NA|TRBJ1-6|TRBV28
TGTGCCAGCAGCTATTACGGACAGAAAAATTCACCCCTCCACTTT
CASSYYGQKNSPLHF
>NA|NA|TRBJ1-3|TRBV19
TGTGCCAGTAGTAATGAGGTCTCCGGAAACACCATATATTTT
CASSNEVSGNTIYF
>once|NA|TRBJ2-7|TRBV4-1
TGCGCCAGCAGCCAACCCAACAGGGACGAGCAGTACTTC
CASSQPNRDEQYF
>NA|NA|TRBJ2-4|TRBV6-6
TGTGCGGGAGGCGTGTCCAAAAACATTCAGTACTTC
CAGGVSKNIQYF
>NA|TRBD2|TRBJ2-7|TRBV28
TGTGCCAGCAGTTTAACCGGGGGGGACTACCGCGAGCAGTACTTC
CASSLTGGDYREQYF
>NA|NA|TRBJ2-5|TRBV11-1
TGTGCCAGCAGCTTAAGCCACCAAGAGACCCAGTACTTC
CASSLSHQETQYF
>NA|NA|TRBJ2-1|TRBV2
TGTGCCAGCAGGCAGACAGACAATGAGCAGTTCTTC
CASRQTDNEQFF
>NA|NA|TRBJ2-7|TRBV11-2
TGTGCCAGCAGCGTTAGCGATTACTACGAGCAGTACTTC
CASSVSDYYEQYF
>NA|TRBD1|TRBJ1-6|TRBV19
TGTGCCAGTAGTATCGGGCAGGGGGCTAATTCACCCCTCCACTTT
CASSIGQGANSPLHF
>NA|NA|TRBJ2-7|TRBV7-8
TGTGCCAGCAGCTTAGCGAAACAAACCTACGAGCAGTACTTC
CASSLAKQTYEQYF
>NA|NA|TRBJ1-2|TRBV6-5
TGTGCCAGCAGTCCGCACGGGGTTGGCGGCTACACCTTC
CASSPHGVGGYTF
>NA|TRBD1|TRBJ1-5|TRBV2
TGTGCCAGCAGAGCTGCCAGGGGGAGCAATCAGCCCCAGCATTTT
CASRAARGSNQPQHF
>NA|TRBD1|TRBJ2-7|TRBV19
TGTGCCAGTAGCACTGGAGGACAGGGAGACCAGTACTTC
CASSTGGQGDQYF
>NA|NA|TRBJ1-1|TRBV19
TGTGCCAGTAGTATGCAGGGAAGGACTGAAGCTTTCTTT
CASSMQGRTEAFF
>NA|NA|TRBJ2-5|TRBV19
TGTGCCAGTAGCGGTAGTACAGGATTAAGGGGAGAGACCCAGTACTTC
CASSGSTGLRGETQYF
>once|NA|TRBJ2-3|TRBV5-1
TGCGCCAGCAGAGGGGGGGCCTCTAGCACAGATACGCAGTATTTT
CASRGGASSTDTQYF
>NA|TRBD1|TRBJ1-1|TRBV5-1
TGCGCCAGCAGCTTGGAGGGGGCGAATTCTGAAGCTTTCTTT
CASSLEGANSEAFF
>NA|TRBD1|TRBJ1-1|TRBV28
TGTGCCAGCGGATCGTCCGGGACAGGGTTCCCTGAAGCTTTCTTT
CASGSSGTGFPEAFF
>large|TRBD1|TRBJ1-1|TRBV25-1
TGTGCCAGCAGTGGACAGGGACGCTCGGCTCCCATGAACACTGAAGCTTTCTTT
CASSGQGRSAPMNTEAFF
>NA|TRBD1|TRBJ1-2|TRBV7-9
TGTGCCAGCAGCTTCGCAGGGGGTTCATTCCATGGCTACACCTTC
CASSFAGGSFHGYTF
>NA|NA|TRBJ2-3|TRBV9
TGTGCCAGCAGCCCCGAGGAGGGGGCGGGAGATACGCAGTATTTT
CASSPEEGAGDTQYF